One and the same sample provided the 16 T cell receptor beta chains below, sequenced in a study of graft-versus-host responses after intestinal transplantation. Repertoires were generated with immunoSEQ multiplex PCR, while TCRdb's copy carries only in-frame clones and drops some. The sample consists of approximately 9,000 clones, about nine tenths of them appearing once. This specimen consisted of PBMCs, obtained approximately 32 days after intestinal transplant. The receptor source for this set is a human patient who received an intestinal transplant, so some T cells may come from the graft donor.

CDR3 loop: CASSLATGELNEKLFF. The CDR3, as DNA: TGTGCCAGCAGCTTAGCCACAGGAGAGCTTAATGAAAAACTGTTTTTT. This chain connects TRBV7-9 to TRBJ1-4, with D maybe TRBD1 (5 bases). The CDR3 consists of 16 residues. Germline V CDR1 and CDR2: SEHNR, FQNEAQ (reference sequence). Deletions cut 0 bases from V and 4 bases from J, with 12 bases between.

In nucleotides, the CDR3 is TGTGCCGGGCTAGGGGCCGGGGAGCTGTTTTTT. This translates into CAGLGAGELFF. The chain couples TRBV7-9 to TRBJ2-2; maybe TRBD1 (5 bases). The CDR3 has 11 residues. The V and J ends lost 11 bases and 6 bases respectively, with 10 bases between them. CDR1 and CDR2 (germline): SEHNR, FQNEAQ (reference sequence).

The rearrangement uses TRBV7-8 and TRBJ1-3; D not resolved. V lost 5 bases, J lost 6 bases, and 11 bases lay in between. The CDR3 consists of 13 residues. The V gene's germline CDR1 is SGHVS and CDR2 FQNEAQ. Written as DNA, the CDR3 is TGTGCCAGCAGCACTACCGGACTAAACACCATATATTTT. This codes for CASSTTGLNTIYF.

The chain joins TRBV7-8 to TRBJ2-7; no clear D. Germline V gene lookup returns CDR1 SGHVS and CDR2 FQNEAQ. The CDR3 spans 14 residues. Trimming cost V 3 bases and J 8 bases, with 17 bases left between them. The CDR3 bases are TGTGCCAGCAGCTTCGAAGGACGTCTCCCCCAGCAGTACTTC. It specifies CASSFEGRLPQQYF.

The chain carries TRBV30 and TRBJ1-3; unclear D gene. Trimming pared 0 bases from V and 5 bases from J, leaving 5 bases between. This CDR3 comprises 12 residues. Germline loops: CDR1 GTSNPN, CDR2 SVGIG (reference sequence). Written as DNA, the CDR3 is TGTGCCTGGAGTGTATCTCGAAACACCATATATTTT. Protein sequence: CAWSVSRNTIYF.

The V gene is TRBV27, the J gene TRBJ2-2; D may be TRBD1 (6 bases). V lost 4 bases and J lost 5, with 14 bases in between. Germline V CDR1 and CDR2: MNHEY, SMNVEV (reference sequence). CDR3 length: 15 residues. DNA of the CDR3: TGTGCCAGCAGTTCCAACAGGGAGTGGACCGGGGAGCTGTTTTTT. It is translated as CASSSNREWTGELFF.

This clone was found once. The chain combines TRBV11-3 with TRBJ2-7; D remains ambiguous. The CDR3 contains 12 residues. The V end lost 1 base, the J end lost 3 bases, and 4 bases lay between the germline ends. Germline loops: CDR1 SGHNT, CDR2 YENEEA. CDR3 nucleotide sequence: TGTGCCAGCAGCTTAGTAGACTACGAGCAGTACTTC. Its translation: CASSLVDYEQYF.

The CDR3 DNA reads as TGCGCCAGCAGCCTCCGGACTAGCGGGGGGGCCGGGAAAGAGACCCAGTACTTC. Its protein product is CASSLRTSGGAGKETQYF. This chain connects TRBV5-1 to TRBJ2-5; 15 bases agree with TRBD2. Germline V CDR1 and CDR2: SGHRS, YFSETQ. Trimming at V came to 4 bases and at J to 3 bases, leaving 10 bases not matched to a gene. The CDR3 has 18 amino acids.

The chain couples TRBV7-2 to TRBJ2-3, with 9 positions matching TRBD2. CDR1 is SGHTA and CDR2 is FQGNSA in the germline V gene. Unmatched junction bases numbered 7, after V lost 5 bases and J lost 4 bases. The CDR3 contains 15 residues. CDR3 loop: CASSVGLALADTQYF. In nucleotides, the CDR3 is TGTGCCAGCAGCGTGGGACTAGCTTTGGCAGATACGCAGTATTTT.

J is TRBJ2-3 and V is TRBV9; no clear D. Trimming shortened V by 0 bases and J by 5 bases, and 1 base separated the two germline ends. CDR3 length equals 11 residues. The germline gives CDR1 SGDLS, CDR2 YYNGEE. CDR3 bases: TGTGCCAGCAGCGTAGTAGATACGCAGTATTTT. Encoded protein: CASSVVDTQYF.

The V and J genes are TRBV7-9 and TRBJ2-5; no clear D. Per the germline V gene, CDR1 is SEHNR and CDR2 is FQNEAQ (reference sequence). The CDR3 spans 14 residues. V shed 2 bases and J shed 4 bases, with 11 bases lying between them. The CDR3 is CASSLLGSAETQYF. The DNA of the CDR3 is TGTGCCAGCAGCTTATTAGGGTCAGCAGAGACCCAGTACTTC.

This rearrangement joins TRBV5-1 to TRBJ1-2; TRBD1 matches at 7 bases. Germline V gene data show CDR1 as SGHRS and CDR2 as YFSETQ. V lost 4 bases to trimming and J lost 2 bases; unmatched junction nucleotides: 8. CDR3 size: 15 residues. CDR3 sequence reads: CASSLTGEWNYGYTF. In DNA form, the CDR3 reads TGCGCCAGCAGCCTAACAGGGGAGTGGAACTATGGCTACACCTTC.

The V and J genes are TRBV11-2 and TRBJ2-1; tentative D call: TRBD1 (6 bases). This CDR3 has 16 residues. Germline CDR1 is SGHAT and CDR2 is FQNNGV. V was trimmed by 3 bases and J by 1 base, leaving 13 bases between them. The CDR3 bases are TGTGCCAGCAGCTTTCAGACAGGAACTTCCTACAATGAGCAGTTCTTC. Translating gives CASSFQTGTSYNEQFF. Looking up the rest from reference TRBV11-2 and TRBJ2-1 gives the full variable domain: EAGVAQSPRYKIIEKRQSVAFWCNPISGHATLYWYQQILGQGPKLLIQFQNNGVVDDSQLPKDRFSAERLKGVDSTLKIQPAKLEDSAVYLCASSFQTGTSYNEQFFGPGTRLTVL.

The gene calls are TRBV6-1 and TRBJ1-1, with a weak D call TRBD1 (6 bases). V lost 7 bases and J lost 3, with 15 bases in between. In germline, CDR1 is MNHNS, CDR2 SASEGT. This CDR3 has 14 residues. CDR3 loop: CASTRGGADTEAFF. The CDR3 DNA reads TGTGCCAGCACCCGAGGGGGGGCAGACACTGAAGCTTTCTTT.

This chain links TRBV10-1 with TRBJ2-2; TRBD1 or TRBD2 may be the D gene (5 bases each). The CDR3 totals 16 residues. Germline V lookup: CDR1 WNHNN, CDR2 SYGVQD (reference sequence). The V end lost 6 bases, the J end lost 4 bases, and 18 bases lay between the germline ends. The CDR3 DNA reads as TGCGCCAGCAGCGATCACCGGGACCAGGTCACCGGGGAGCTGTTTTTT. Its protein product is CASSDHRDQVTGELFF.

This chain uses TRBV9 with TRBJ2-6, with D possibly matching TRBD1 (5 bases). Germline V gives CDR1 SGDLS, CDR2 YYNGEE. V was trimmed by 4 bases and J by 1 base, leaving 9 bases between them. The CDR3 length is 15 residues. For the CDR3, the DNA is TGTGCCAGCAGCACGTCAGGGTCTGGGGCCAACGTCCTGACTTTC. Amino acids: CASSTSGSGANVLTF.